This is a list of T cell receptor beta chains from one sample in a study of blood T cell repertoires in COVID-19. Produced via immunoSEQ multiplex PCR; TCRdb's table is partial and in-frame only. The repertoire holds approximately 190,000 clones, 70% to 90% seen once, with roughly 5.7% in the top ten. The specimen sequenced was peripheral blood. These receptors were obtained from a man aged 80 or over with acute or convalescent COVID-19. CDR3s leave out the opening cysteine and the closing phenylalanine or tryptophan. Size tells how often a clone was seen (once, few, many) or the class of an expanded clone, and some rows leave it out.

ATSDGTSGRVQQF | TRBJ2-1 | TRBV24-1 | NA
ASSFGQGAGNTIY | TRBJ1-3 | TRBV6-5 | NA
ASSPRPGQGVGEQY | TRBJ2-7 | TRBV7-6 | NA
ASSLGGTGSYEQY | TRBJ2-7 | TRBV7-3 | NA
ASRNQGRTEAF | TRBJ1-1 | TRBV19 | few
SASALAGAYNEQF | TRBJ2-1 | TRBV20-1 | NA
ASRDSGRKETQY | TRBJ2-5 | TRBV10-2 | once
ASSRAFTRQGAYTEAF | TRBJ1-1 | TRBV5-6 | once
ASSRDMPGQGGGYT | TRBJ1-2 | TRBV18 | NA
ASSQVRASNEQF | TRBJ2-1 | TRBV23-1 | once
ASSPRQSLAGELF | TRBJ2-2 | TRBV7-9 | few
ASSVSLGDIQY | TRBJ2-4 | TRBV9 | NA
ATAYSGTSYEQF | TRBJ2-1 | TRBV11-3 | NA
ASSFRVYTEAF | TRBJ1-1 | TRBV12-3/TRBV12-4 | few
ASSNRQGPEAF | TRBJ1-1 | TRBV19 | NA
ASNVQGATGELF | TRBJ2-2 | TRBV5-6 | NA
ASSELAGDSYNEQF | TRBJ2-1 | TRBV5-1 | NA
ASSPQRWGFYNEQF | TRBJ2-1 | TRBV14 | NA
ASSQDLAGGETQY | TRBJ2-5 | TRBV4-2 | NA
ATSGRLAGGHNEQF | TRBJ2-1 | TRBV24-1 | NA
ASSRTGTTYNEQF | TRBJ2-1 | TRBV7-9 | NA
ASSNRRGETQY | TRBJ2-5 | TRBV7-3 | NA
ASSLAQGAYEQY | TRBJ2-7 | TRBV5-4 | NA
ASSLGANEKLF | TRBJ1-4 | TRBV5-1 | NA
AISHPGANVLT | TRBJ2-6 | TRBV10-3 | NA
ASSPPLHYQPQH | TRBJ1-5 | TRBV28 | NA
ASSYGSGQIKTQY | TRBJ2-5 | TRBV6-6 | NA
ASSQDMRGAALISYNEQF | TRBJ2-1 | TRBV4-1 | NA
ASSARQPATNEKLF | TRBJ1-4 | TRBV7-9 | once
ASSQLGLAGGPQSSYNEQF | TRBJ2-1 | TRBV4-2 | NA
ASKGGQGARTGELF | TRBJ2-2 | TRBV19 | NA
ASRPITQRESSYEQY | TRBJ2-7 | TRBV28 | once
ASSPSGIGTGELF | TRBJ2-2 | TRBV5-1 | NA
ASSLGDRGPPGNEQF | TRBJ2-1 | TRBV5-4 | NA
ASSKHREGGNQPQH | TRBJ1-5 | TRBV6-2/TRBV6-3 | NA
ASSLTDDTQY | TRBJ2-3 | TRBV6-6 | NA